The 4 T cell receptor beta chains presented below share a single source sample, sequenced in a study of CD8 T cells in Susac syndrome. Random hexamers were used to reverse transcribe roughly 0.45 to 1 ug of RNA. One entry per CDR3 protein results from TCRdb running MiXCR on the immunoSEQ multiplex PCR reads. The table shows some 200,000 distinct CDR3 sequences, with 75% to 95% occurring only once. Input material: CD4+ T cells from PBMCs. The receptors shown here come from a human donor with Susac syndrome.

V usage is TRBV5-1 and J usage is TRBJ1-1; D gene uncertain. Per germline, CDR1 SGHRS and CDR2 YFSETQ. The V gene lost 4 bases and the J gene lost 7 bases, with 14 bases spanning the gap. The CDR3 is 13 amino acids. The CDR3 here is CASSASREGEAFF. DNA for the CDR3: TGCGCCAGCAGCGCGTCAAGAGAGGGTGAAGCTTTCTTT. Full variable domain (rest looked up from reference TRBV5-1 and TRBJ1-1): KAGVTQTPRYLIKTRGQQVTLSCSPISGHRSVSWYQQTPGQGLQFLFEYFSETQRNKGNFPGRFSGRQFSNSRSEMNVSTLELGDSALYLCASSASREGEAFFGQGTRLTVV.

The chain combines TRBV9 with TRBJ2-7; 7 bases agree with TRBD1. CDR3 size: 14 residues. With V trimmed by 2 bases and J by 3 bases, 5 bases remained unmatched. CDR1 and CDR2 from the germline V gene are SGDLS and YYNGEE. The CDR3 reads CASSVRDSNYEQYF. CDR3 bases: TGTGCCAGCAGCGTTAGGGACAGCAACTACGAGCAGTACTTC.

With respect to this clonotype: One end of the junction does not line up with germline, which may come from a read error. This chain links TRBV12-3 or TRBV12-4 with TRBJ2-2; no clear D gene. The CDR3 is 14 residues long. The CDR3 sequence is CASILSGTVGELFF. CDR3 nucleotides: TGTGCCAGCATTTTATCGGGCACGGTCGGGGAGCTGTTTTTT.

The chain is built from TRBV20-1 and TRBJ1-2; weak D call: TRBD1 (5 bases). CDR1 is DFQATT, CDR2 SNEGSKA, per germline (reference sequence). The V end was cut by 1 base, the J end by 4 bases, with 19 bases between. This CDR3 has 16 residues. For the CDR3, the DNA is TGCAGTGCTAGAGTAGGTGAACAGGTGGCCTCCTATGGCTACACCTTC. Its protein product is CSARVGEQVASYGYTF.